The next 4 T cell receptor beta chains were all read from a single sample in a study of blood T cell repertoires in COVID-19 (dated by TCRdb to about 2020). Library preparation was by the immunoSEQ multiplex PCR assay. TCRdb limited this immuneACCESS table to in-frame rearrangements with V and J called. A share of clones is missing; checked studies link under half to unresolved V genes, and the rest is unexplained. The sample includes 300,000 to 350,000 clones, with almost 90% observed a single time. The ten most abundant clones make up less than 3.5% of the sample. The sample comprised peripheral blood. The receptor source for this set is a woman aged 25 to 39 with COVID-19, enrolled during active disease.

The chain joins TRBV15 to TRBJ1-5, with D tentatively TRBD1 (6 bases). With 5 bases removed from V and 2 bases from J, the gap between germline ends came to 7 bases. This CDR3 has 13 residues. The germline V gene has CDR1 LNHNV and CDR2 YYDKDF (reference sequence). As DNA, the CDR3 is TGTGCCACCAGCCCAGGGGGCAATCAGCCCCAGCATTTT. Amino acids: CATSPGGNQPQHF.

This chain joins TRBV19 and TRBJ2-1, with D perhaps TRBD2 (5 bases). The CDR3 loop spans 14 amino acids. V gave up 6 bases and J gave up 1 base, with 10 bases separating them. Germline assignment: CDR1 LNHDA and CDR2 SQIVND (reference sequence). DNA for the CDR3: TGTGCCAGTAGACGCGGCGGGTCCTACAATGAGCAGTTCTTC. It translates to CASRRGGSYNEQFF.

This rearrangement joins TRBV3-1 (or the pseudogene TRBV3-2) to TRBJ2-2; TRBD1 matches at 8 bases. The CDR3 runs to 16 residues. J lost 6 bases, V lost 4 bases, and 10 bases had no gene match. Germline V lookup: CDR1 LGHDT, CDR2 YNNKEL (reference sequence). The DNA for the CDR3 is TGTGCCAGCAGCCGAACGACAGGGGCGTCCCCCGGGGAGCTGTTTTTT. Translating gives CASSRTTGASPGELFF.

This chain links TRBV25-1 with TRBJ1-1; D is perhaps TRBD1 (6 bases). CDR3 length: 17 residues. Germline-derived CDR1 and CDR2 are MGHDK and SYGVNS. V gave up 2 bases and J gave up 4 bases, with 20 bases separating them. CDR3 nucleotide sequence: TGTGCCAGCAGTGAAAATAGGGGGATGGGGTGGAGCACTGAAGCTTTCTTT. Residues: CASSENRGMGWSTEAFF.